Listed below are T cell receptor beta chains from one sample, sequenced in a study of neoadjuvant anti-PD-1 for oral cavity cancer. The protocol was immunoSEQ multiplex PCR, while the TCRdb copy is restricted to in-frame clones and leaves out a portion. The sample has 40,000 to 50,000 clones, around 79% seen once. The sample in question was PBMCs, obtained after nivolumab (anti-PD-1) treatment. These receptors all come from a person aged 40-85 years with oral cavity squamous cell carcinoma. Both conserved end residues are part of each CDR3. D genes are given only for firm matches. The size entry is marked missing in some rows and otherwise reads once, few, many or a size class.

v_call	clone_size	d_call	j_call	cdr3_aa	cdr3_nt
TRBV18	NA	NA	TRBJ2-5	CASSHGNGAKETQYF	TGTGCCAGCTCACACGGGAATGGGGCCAAAGAGACCCAGTACTTC
TRBV5-1	NA	NA	TRBJ1-4	CASRQDSTNEKLFF	TGCGCCAGCAGACAGGATTCAACTAATGAAAAACTGTTTTTT
TRBV19	NA	NA	TRBJ1-2	CASLRQANYGYTF	TGTGCCAGTCTAAGACAGGCGAACTATGGCTACACCTTC
TRBV5-4	NA	TRBD1	TRBJ1-3	CASSLTGQSSGNTIYF	TGTGCCAGCAGCCTAACGGGACAGAGCTCTGGAAACACCATATATTTT
TRBV30	NA	TRBD1	TRBJ1-2	CAWSVGQGFGANYGYTF	TGTGCCTGGAGTGTGGGACAGGGATTTGGAGCTAACTATGGCTACACCTTC
TRBV5-1	NA	NA	TRBJ1-1	CASSLRSGMNTEAFF	TGCGCCAGCAGCTTGAGAAGTGGGATGAACACTGAAGCTTTCTTT
TRBV6-5	NA	NA	TRBJ1-1	CASSYSGANTEAFF	TGTGCCAGCAGTTACTCAGGGGCGAACACTGAAGCTTTCTTT
TRBV6-1	NA	TRBD1	TRBJ1-5	CASSVSGGTGTGPQHF	TGTGCCAGCAGTGTGTCGGGAGGGACAGGGACCGGGCCCCAGCATTTT
TRBV10-3	once	NA	TRBJ1-5	CAISERDTPNQPQHF	TGTGCCATCAGTGAACGGGACACCCCCAATCAGCCCCAGCATTTT
TRBV7-2	NA	NA	TRBJ1-2	CASSFGILSNYGYTF	TGTGCCAGCAGCTTTGGTATATTGTCTAACTATGGCTACACCTTC
TRBV25-1	NA	NA	TRBJ1-6	CASRPAETIVNSPLHF	TGTGCCAGCCGACCCGCGGAGACTATAGTGAATTCACCCCTCCACTTT
TRBV11-2	NA	TRBD2	TRBJ2-1	CASSHGLAGSSYNEQFF	TGTGCCAGCAGCCACGGACTAGCGGGGAGCTCCTACAATGAGCAGTTCTTC
TRBV5-6	NA	NA	TRBJ1-2	CASTDRYYGYTF	TGTGCCAGCACCGACAGATACTATGGCTACACCTTC
TRBV5-4	few	NA	TRBJ1-1	CASSLGTNTEAFF	TGTGCCAGCAGCTTGGGTACGAACACTGAAGCTTTCTTT
TRBV11-2	NA	TRBD2	TRBJ2-1	CASSLYGGVGNEQFF	TGTGCCAGCAGCTTATATGGGGGGGTAGGTAATGAGCAGTTCTTC
TRBV21-1	once	NA	TRBJ2-1	CASSKDRVHNEQFF	TGTGCCAGCAGCAAAGACAGGGTCCACAATGAGCAGTTCTTC
TRBV7-8	NA	NA	TRBJ2-1	CASSLASEKTGWQFF	TGTGCCAGCAGCTTAGCGTCGGAAAAGACAGGTTGGCAGTTCTTC
TRBV10-2	NA	NA	TRBJ1-1	CASSEFLRVNAFF	TGCGCCAGCAGTGAGTTCCTGAGGGTAAATGCTTTCTTT
TRBV18	NA	TRBD1	TRBJ1-3	CASSPQGATGNTIYF	TGTGCCAGCTCACCACAGGGGGCGACTGGAAACACCATATATTTT
TRBV5-1	NA	TRBD1	TRBJ2-7	CASSLANRDRYEQYF	TGCGCCAGCAGCTTGGCCAACCGGGACAGATACGAGCAGTACTTC
TRBV25-1	NA	NA	TRBJ1-2	CASSDRKEFYGYTF	TGTGCCAGCAGTGATCGGAAAGAGTTCTATGGCTACACCTTC
TRBV14	few	NA	TRBJ2-6	CASSHLQGSGANVLTF	TGTGCCAGCAGCCATCTCCAGGGCTCTGGGGCCAACGTCCTGACTTTC
TRBV5-8	NA	NA	TRBJ2-2	CASSFSSAGELFF	TGTGCCAGCAGCTTTTCAAGTGCCGGGGAGCTGTTTTTT
TRBV10-3	NA	NA	TRBJ2-7	CAISDQGRPSYEQYF	TGTGCCATCAGTGACCAGGGACGGCCGTCCTACGAGCAGTACTTC
TRBV14	NA	NA	TRBJ2-2	CASSQVAGGRNTGELFF	TGTGCCAGCAGCCAAGTGGCTGGGGGGAGGAACACCGGGGAGCTGTTTTTT
TRBV19	NA	NA	TRBJ1-2	CASSIRVGYRVGHGYTF	TGTGCCAGTAGTATAAGGGTCGGATACAGGGTTGGACATGGCTACACCTTC
TRBV5-6	NA	NA	TRBJ1-5	CASSLGRGNQPQHF	TGTGCCAGCAGTTTGGGACGGGGCAATCAGCCCCAGCATTTT
TRBV10-1	NA	TRBD1	TRBJ1-1	CASSESYRGTMNTEAFF	TGCGCCAGCAGTGAGTCCTACAGGGGCACGATGAACACTGAAGCTTTCTTT
TRBV18	few	NA	TRBJ2-2	CASSPGGELFF	TGTGCCAGCTCACCGGGCGGGGAGCTGTTTTTT
TRBV9	NA	NA	TRBJ1-6	CASSVGGINSPLHF	TGTGCCAGCAGCGTTGGGGGGATCAATTCACCCCTCCACTTT
TRBV29-1	NA	NA	TRBJ1-1	CSVEGVVNTEAFF	TGCAGCGTTGAAGGGGTCGTAAACACTGAAGCTTTCTTT
TRBV5-1	NA	NA	TRBJ1-1	CASSLGGRVPNTEAFF	TGCGCCAGCAGCTTGGGGGGAAGGGTGCCGAACACTGAAGCTTTCTTT
TRBV7-9	NA	TRBD1	TRBJ2-1	CASSLGDRGGYNEQFF	TGTGCCAGCAGCTTAGGCGACAGGGGTGGATACAATGAGCAGTTCTTC
TRBV6-5	NA	NA	TRBJ1-5	CASISANQPQHF	TGTGCCAGCATTTCCGCGAATCAGCCCCAGCATTTT
TRBV5-1	NA	NA	TRBJ2-6	CASSLIGALGANVLTF	TGCGCCAGCAGCTTAATAGGGGCTCTCGGGGCCAACGTCCTGACTTTC
TRBV28	once	NA	TRBJ1-2	CASSSGPGYTF	TGTGCCAGCAGTTCGGGACCTGGCTACACCTTC
TRBV10-2	NA	NA	TRBJ1-5	CASSESRGREEATPYYSNQPQHF	TGCGCCAGCAGTGAGTCGAGAGGAAGGGAGGAGGCAACGCCTTATTATAGCAATCAGCCCCAGCATTTT
TRBV5-1	NA	TRBD1	TRBJ1-5	CASSRTGADNQPQHF	TGCGCCAGCAGCCGGACAGGGGCGGATAATCAGCCCCAGCATTTT
TRBV14	NA	NA	TRBJ1-1	CASSQARGGNTEAFF	TGTGCCAGCAGCCAAGCGAGGGGGGGGAACACTGAAGCTTTCTTT
TRBV19	NA	NA	TRBJ1-5	CASSTQGVSNQPQHF	TGTGCCAGTAGTACCCAGGGAGTAAGCAATCAGCCCCAGCATTTT
TRBV28	NA	NA	TRBJ1-2	CASILAGGNYGYTF	TGTGCCAGCATATTGGCGGGGGGGAACTATGGCTACACCTTC
TRBV12-5	NA	NA	TRBJ1-2	CASGFLTGRGTNGYTF	TGTGCTAGTGGTTTTCTTACAGGCAGAGGCACAAATGGCTACACCTTC
TRBV28	NA	NA	TRBJ1-1	CASSTVAGANTEAFF	TGTGCCAGCAGCACGGTGGCAGGCGCGAACACTGAAGCTTTCTTT
TRBV6-1	NA	NA	TRBJ2-7	CASSEFTGNGEQYF	TGTGCCAGCAGTGAATTTACAGGAAATGGCGAGCAGTACTTC
TRBV7-6	NA	NA	TRBJ2-7	CASSSVLDSVYEQYF	TGTGCCAGCAGCTCCGTCCTGGATAGCGTCTACGAGCAGTACTTC
TRBV11-2	NA	NA	TRBJ1-1	CASSFNNLGAFF	TGTGCCAGCAGCTTTAATAATTTGGGAGCTTTCTTT